A selection of T cell receptor beta chains follows, all from one sample in a study of T cell repertoires in cytomegalovirus infection. Their specific antigens are unknown. Using its own MiXCR run on the reads, TCRdb lists one record per CDR3 protein. The sample lists 650,000 to 900,000 distinct CDR3 sequences, 32% seen once, with around 12% in the top ten. The sample here was cultured CD8+ T cells from PBMCs, taken from culture after CMV antigen stimulation. Receptors originate from a human donor in good health (CMV status not recorded). Some clones in this sample may be carry-over from other donors' samples. Both conserved end residues are part of each CDR3. The D gene is left open where the match is weak. A row's size may be missing; if present it is once, few, many or a size class.

CDR3: CASSYSGGPSYEQYF
DNA: TGTGCCAGCAGTTATAGCGGGGGGCCGTCCTACGAGCAGTACTTC
V: TRBV12-3/TRBV12-4
D: TRBD2
length: 15
J: TRBJ2-7
size: NA

CDR3: CASSQDHWNTEAFF
DNA: TGCGCCAGCAGCCAAGATCACTGGAACACTGAAGCTTTCTTT
V: TRBV4-3
D: NA
length: 14
J: TRBJ1-1
size: NA

CDR3: CASSLVVDYNEQFF
DNA: TGTGCCAGCAGCTTAGTGGTCGACTACAATGAGCAGTTCTTC
V: TRBV7-9
D: NA
length: 14
J: TRBJ2-1
size: few

CDR3: CASKAGGAANEKLFF
DNA: TGTGCCAGCAAGGCGGGGGGCGCAGCTAATGAAAAACTGTTTTTT
V: TRBV2
D: NA
length: 15
J: TRBJ1-4
size: once

CDR3: CASGTGGQPQHF
DNA: TGTGCCTCAGGGACAGGGGGTCAGCCCCAGCATTTT
V: TRBV7-9
D: TRBD1
length: 12
J: TRBJ1-5
size: few

CDR3: CASSYTDSLGELFF
DNA: TGTGCCAGCAGTTACACTGACAGTCTCGGGGAGCTGTTTTTT
V: TRBV6-5
D: NA
length: 14
J: TRBJ2-2
size: NA

CDR3: CASSGRDRGPYNEQFF
DNA: TGTGCCAGCAGTGGCCGGGACAGGGGGCCCTACAATGAGCAGTTCTTC
V: TRBV6-6
D: TRBD1
length: 16
J: TRBJ2-1
size: few

CDR3: CASSYQGGEQFF
DNA: TGTGCCAGCAGTTACCAGGGGGGCGAGCAGTTCTTC
V: TRBV6-5
D: NA
length: 12
J: TRBJ2-1
size: NA

CDR3: CASSYSTGGFYEQYF
DNA: TGTGCCAGCAGTTACTCGACAGGGGGGTTCTACGAGCAGTACTTC
V: TRBV6-6
D: TRBD1
length: 15
J: TRBJ2-7
size: NA

CDR3: CASSFPMTSGGAGSYNEQFF
DNA: TGTGCCAGCAGCTTCCCAATGACTAGCGGGGGGGCAGGCTCCTACAATGAGCAGTTCTTC
V: TRBV7-6
D: TRBD2
length: 20
J: TRBJ2-1
size: few

CDR3: CASSWASDQETQYF
DNA: TGTGCCAGCAGTTGGGCTAGCGACCAAGAGACCCAGTACTTC
V: TRBV27
D: NA
length: 14
J: TRBJ2-5
size: NA

CDR3: CASSYVGTVGKLFF
DNA: TGTGCCAGCAGTTACGTGGGGACGGTTGGAAAACTGTTTTTT
V: TRBV6-5
D: NA
length: 14
J: TRBJ1-4
size: NA

CDR3: CAISEGSSGNNEQFF
DNA: TGTGCCATCAGTGAGGGATCTAGCGGAAACAATGAGCAGTTCTTC
V: TRBV10-3
D: TRBD2
length: 15
J: TRBJ2-1
size: NA

CDR3: CASSLPDRDTEAFF
DNA: TGTGCCAGCAGCCTGCCGGACAGGGACACTGAAGCTTTCTTT
V: TRBV12-3/TRBV12-4
D: TRBD1
length: 14
J: TRBJ1-1
size: NA

CDR3: CASSFPGQGAQGYTF
DNA: TGTGCCAGCAGCTTCCCGGGACAGGGGGCGCAAGGCTACACCTTC
V: TRBV5-4
D: TRBD1
length: 15
J: TRBJ1-2
size: NA

CDR3: CASSESRNEQFF
DNA: TGTGCCAGCAGTGAGAGTCGCAATGAGCAGTTCTTC
V: TRBV25-1
D: NA
length: 12
J: TRBJ2-1
size: NA

CDR3: CASSLSTSGAQETQYF
DNA: TGTGCCAGCAGCTTATCGACTAGCGGAGCTCAAGAGACCCAGTACTTC
V: TRBV7-9
D: TRBD2
length: 16
J: TRBJ2-5
size: NA

CDR3: CASSQGLLNSPLHF
DNA: TGCGCCAGCAGCCAAGGCCTTCTAAATTCACCCCTCCACTTT
V: TRBV4-1
D: NA
length: 14
J: TRBJ1-6
size: NA

CDR3: CASSLEPVSGDTDTQYF
DNA: TGTGCCAGCAGCTTAGAGCCCGTTAGCGGGGACACAGATACGCAGTATTTT
V: TRBV7-6
D: TRBD2
length: 17
J: TRBJ2-3
size: NA

CDR3: CAISPDRELRGAFF
DNA: TGTGCCATCAGTCCGGACAGGGAATTAAGGGGAGCTTTCTTT
V: TRBV10-3
D: TRBD1
length: 14
J: TRBJ1-1
size: NA

CDR3: CASSSSGADGYTF
DNA: TGCGCCAGCAGCTCCTCCGGGGCGGATGGCTACACCTTC
V: TRBV4-1
D: NA
length: 13
J: TRBJ1-2
size: NA

CDR3: CASNPTRGGYTF
DNA: TGTGCCAGCAACCCGACGCGGGGTGGCTACACCTTC
V: TRBV7-9
D: NA
length: 12
J: TRBJ1-2
size: NA

CDR3: CAISLRDREVDEQYF
DNA: TGTGCCATCAGCCTCCGGGACAGGGAGGTCGACGAGCAGTACTTC
V: TRBV10-3
D: TRBD1
length: 15
J: TRBJ2-7
size: NA

CDR3: CASSRIGGGETQYF
DNA: TGTGCCAGCAGCAGAATCGGGGGAGGGGAGACCCAGTACTTC
V: TRBV7-2
D: TRBD2
length: 14
J: TRBJ2-5
size: many

CDR3: CASSRLSSGDGYTF
DNA: TGTGCCAGCAGCCGACTTTCCTCGGGTGATGGCTACACCTTC
V: TRBV5-5
D: NA
length: 14
J: TRBJ1-2
size: once

CDR3: CASSPLAGGRNTQYF
DNA: TGTGCCAGCAGTCCTCTAGCGGGGGGGCGAAATACGCAGTATTTT
V: TRBV6-6
D: TRBD2
length: 15
J: TRBJ2-3
size: NA

CDR3: CASSVGKPYTYGYTF
DNA: TGTGCCAGCAGCGTAGGGAAACCGTACACCTATGGCTACACCTTC
V: TRBV9
D: NA
length: 15
J: TRBJ1-2
size: NA

CDR3: CASSPPGTGLRVPQHF
DNA: TGTGCCAGCAGTCCCCCCGGGACAGGCCTCCGGGTGCCCCAGCATTTT
V: TRBV12-3/TRBV12-4
D: TRBD1
length: 16
J: TRBJ1-5
size: few

CDR3: CAISVPGTGTYEQYF
DNA: TGTGCCATCAGTGTCCCCGGGACTGGTACCTACGAGCAGTACTTC
V: TRBV10-3
D: NA
length: 15
J: TRBJ2-7
size: NA

CDR3: CAAGRGEAFF
DNA: TGTGCCGCAGGCAGAGGAGAAGCTTTCTTT
V: TRBV19
D: NA
length: 10
J: TRBJ1-1
size: NA

CDR3: CASSPGPNQNTEAFF
DNA: TGTGCCAGCAGCCCGGGCCCGAACCAGAACACTGAAGCTTTCTTT
V: TRBV7-9
D: NA
length: 15
J: TRBJ1-1
size: NA

CDR3: CASSTPGTNIQYF
DNA: TGTGCCAGCAGCACCCCCGGGACTAACATTCAGTACTTC
V: TRBV11-3
D: NA
length: 13
J: TRBJ2-4
size: few

CDR3: CASSIARDSYEQYF
DNA: TGTGCCAGTAGTATAGCAAGAGACTCCTACGAGCAGTACTTC
V: TRBV19
D: NA
length: 14
J: TRBJ2-7
size: NA

CDR3: CASSQVVRGLDGYTF
DNA: TGTGCCAGCAGCCAAGTGGTCAGGGGGTTAGATGGCTACACCTTC
V: TRBV4-2
D: TRBD1
length: 15
J: TRBJ1-2
size: few

CDR3: CASSLGLQASTDTQYF
DNA: TGTGCCAGCAGCTTAGGGTTACAGGCTAGCACAGATACGCAGTATTTT
V: TRBV7-6
D: NA
length: 16
J: TRBJ2-3
size: NA

CDR3: CASSLSGSNNEQFF
DNA: TGTGCCAGCAGTCTCAGCGGGAGTAACAATGAGCAGTTCTTC
V: TRBV27
D: TRBD2
length: 14
J: TRBJ2-1
size: NA